The clone carrying this T cell receptor beta chain has just a few counts. The target antigen is unknown. This sample is drawn from a study of early T cells in non-severe SARS-CoV-2 infection. Study context: The chains were unpaired, and the sequenced material was bulk RNA from unsorted whole blood. Study-level results: Sequences matched to VDJdb favored anti-spike CD8 responses, while private and CD4 specificities were missed.

Germline V gene data show CDR1 as DFQATT and CDR2 as SNEGSKA (reference sequence). There are 14 residues in the CDR3. V shed 5 bases, J shed 0 bases, and the junction held 5 bases outside the gene matches. Individual cDNA molecules were tagged with unique molecular identifiers. MiXCR, applied by TCRdb to the 5' RACE reads, yields one record per CDR3 protein. The table lists some 98,000 distinct CDR3 sequences, roughly 17% of them singletons, with roughly 1.2% in the top ten. The sequenced sample consisted of whole blood. J is TRBJ1-1 and V is TRBV20-1; 8 bases agree with TRBD1. This sequence originates from an adult who was a healthcare worker with PCR-confirmed SARS-CoV-2 infection or an uninfected control (not recorded which). CDR3 protein: CSARTGWMNTEAFF. In nucleotides, the CDR3 is TGCAGTGCTCGGACAGGGTGGATGAACACTGAAGCTTTCTTT.